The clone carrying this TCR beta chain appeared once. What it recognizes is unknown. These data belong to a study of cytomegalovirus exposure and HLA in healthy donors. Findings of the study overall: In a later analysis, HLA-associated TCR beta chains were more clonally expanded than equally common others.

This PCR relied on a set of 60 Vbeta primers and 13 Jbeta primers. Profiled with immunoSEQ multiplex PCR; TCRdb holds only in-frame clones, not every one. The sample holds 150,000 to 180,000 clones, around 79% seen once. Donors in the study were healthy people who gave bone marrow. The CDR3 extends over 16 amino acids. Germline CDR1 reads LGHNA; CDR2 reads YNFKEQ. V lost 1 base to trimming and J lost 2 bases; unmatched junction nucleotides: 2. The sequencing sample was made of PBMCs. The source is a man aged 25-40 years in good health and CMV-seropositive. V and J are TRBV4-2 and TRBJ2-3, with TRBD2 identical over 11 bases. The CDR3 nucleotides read TGTGCCAGCAGCCAAGCACTAGCGGGGGTCACAGATACGCAGTATTTT. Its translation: CASSQALAGVTDTQYF.